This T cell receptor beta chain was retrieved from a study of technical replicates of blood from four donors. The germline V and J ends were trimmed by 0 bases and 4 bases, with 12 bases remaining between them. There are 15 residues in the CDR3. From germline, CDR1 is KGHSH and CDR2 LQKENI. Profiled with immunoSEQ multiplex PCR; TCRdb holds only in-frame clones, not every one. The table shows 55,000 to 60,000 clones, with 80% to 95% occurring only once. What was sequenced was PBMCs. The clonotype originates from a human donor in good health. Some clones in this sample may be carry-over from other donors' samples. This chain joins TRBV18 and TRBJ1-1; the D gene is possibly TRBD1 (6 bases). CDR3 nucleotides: TGTGCCAGCTCACCACCGGGGGCCCGGGGCACTGAAGCTTTCTTT. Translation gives CASSPPGARGTEAFF.